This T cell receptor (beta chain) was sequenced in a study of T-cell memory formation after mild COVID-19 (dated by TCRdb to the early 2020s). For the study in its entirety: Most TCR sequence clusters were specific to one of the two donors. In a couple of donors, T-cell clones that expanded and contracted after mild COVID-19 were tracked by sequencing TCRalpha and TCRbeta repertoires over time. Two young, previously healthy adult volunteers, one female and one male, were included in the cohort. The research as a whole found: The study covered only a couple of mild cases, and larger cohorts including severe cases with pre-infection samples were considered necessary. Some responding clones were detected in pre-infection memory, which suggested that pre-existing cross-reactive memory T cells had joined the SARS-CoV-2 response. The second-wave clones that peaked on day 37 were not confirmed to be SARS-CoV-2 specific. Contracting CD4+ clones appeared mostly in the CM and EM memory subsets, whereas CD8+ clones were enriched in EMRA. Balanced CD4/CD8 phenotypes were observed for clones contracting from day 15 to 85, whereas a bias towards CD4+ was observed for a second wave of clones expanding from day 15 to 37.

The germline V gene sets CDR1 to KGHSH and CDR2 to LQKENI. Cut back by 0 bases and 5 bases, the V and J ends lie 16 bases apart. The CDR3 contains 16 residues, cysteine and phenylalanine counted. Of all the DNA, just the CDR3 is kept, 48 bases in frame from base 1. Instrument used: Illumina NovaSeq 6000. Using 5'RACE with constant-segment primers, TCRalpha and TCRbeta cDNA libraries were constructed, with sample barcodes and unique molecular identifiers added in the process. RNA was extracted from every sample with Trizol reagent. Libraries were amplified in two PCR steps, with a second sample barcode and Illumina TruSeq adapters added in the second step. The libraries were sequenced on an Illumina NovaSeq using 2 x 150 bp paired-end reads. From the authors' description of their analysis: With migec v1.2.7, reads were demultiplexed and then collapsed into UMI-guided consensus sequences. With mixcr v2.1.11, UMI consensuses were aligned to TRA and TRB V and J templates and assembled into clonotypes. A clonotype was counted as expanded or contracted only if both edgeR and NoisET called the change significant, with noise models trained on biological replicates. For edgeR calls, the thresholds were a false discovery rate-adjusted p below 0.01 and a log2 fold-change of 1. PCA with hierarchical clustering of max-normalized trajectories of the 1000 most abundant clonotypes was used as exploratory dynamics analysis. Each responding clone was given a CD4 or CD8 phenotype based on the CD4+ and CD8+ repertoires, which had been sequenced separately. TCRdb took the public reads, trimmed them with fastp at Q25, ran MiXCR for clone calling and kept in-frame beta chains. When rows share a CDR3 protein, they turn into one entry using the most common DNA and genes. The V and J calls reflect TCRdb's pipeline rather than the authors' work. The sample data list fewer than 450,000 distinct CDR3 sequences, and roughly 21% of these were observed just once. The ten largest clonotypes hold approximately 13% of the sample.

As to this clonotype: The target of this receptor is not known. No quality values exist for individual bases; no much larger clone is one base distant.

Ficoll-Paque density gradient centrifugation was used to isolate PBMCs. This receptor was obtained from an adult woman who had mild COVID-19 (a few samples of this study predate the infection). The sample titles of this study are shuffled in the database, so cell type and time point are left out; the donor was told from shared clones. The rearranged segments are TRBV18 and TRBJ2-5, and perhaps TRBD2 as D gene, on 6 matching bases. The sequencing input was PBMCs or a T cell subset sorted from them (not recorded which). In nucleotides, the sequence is TGTGCCAGCTCACCACCCGGACCCAGCGGAGGGGAGACCCAGTACTTC. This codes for CASSPPGPSGGETQYF.